This T cell receptor (beta chain) was sequenced in a study of regulatory T cells in long-lasting Graves disease. To note about this clonotype: As yet, its antigen is unknown.

General observations from the study: Persistent Graves' patients showed less TCR diversity than newly diagnosed ones. With a few thousand shared public clonotypes, persistent patients exceeded new patients, who shared approximately 880. It was possible that the small sample size reduced accuracy.

Time point described: persistent/refractory GD, antithyroid drugs over 5 years with positive TRAb. Generation of the TCR library employed RNA extracted from PBMCs. Around 9 milliliters of peripheral blood were drawn into EDTA tubes. For TCR beta, libraries came from iRepertoire HTBI primers and Arm-PCR of CDR3 regions. One entry per CDR3 protein results from TCRdb running MiXCR on the multiplex PCR reads. Of about 430,000 distinct CDR3 sequences listed, roughly 23% were seen once; the top ten hold 14%. The clonotype comes from a female donor with Graves disease. Sequences were derived from peripheral blood mononuclear cells (PBMCs), sampled when the disease was refractory, from a patient treated with antithyroid drugs.

The CDR3 here is CSVRPGLGIGELFF. The CDR3 nucleotides read TGCAGTGTCAGGCCAGGGTTGGGCATCGGGGAGCTGTTTTTT. The chain uses TRBV20-1 and TRBJ2-2; the D gene is possibly TRBD1 (5 bases). CDR3 length: 14 amino acids. Looked up from germline, CDR1 is DFQATT and CDR2 is SNEGSKA (reference sequence). Trimming removed 7 bases from V and 7 bases from J, with 19 bases in between.